This TCR beta chain was obtained from a study of human T cells and chemical hapten exposure. Study as a whole: Sensitization involved placing 2% DPC onto a roughly 2 cm by roughly 2 cm region of upper inner arm skin.

This CDR3 has 12 amino acids. CDR1 is SQVTM, CDR2 ANQGSEA, per germline. Indicated time point: pre-sensitization, week 0. Described treatment: therapeutic diphenylcyclopropenone sensitization with weekly scalp DPC. TCRdb redid the calling of the RACE reads with MiXCR, one entry per CDR3 protein. The sample has tens of thousands of distinct CDR3 sequences, 9.5% to 13% seen once. Findings of the study overall: The study found expanded TCRs formed significantly more large CDR3 similarity clusters than controls. The immune response of these alopecia patients might not match healthy individuals'. No shift was seen in TCRs above 1 in 1000 frequency with DPC sensitization.

This clonotype was recorded many times. Its antigen is unidentified. The TCR originated in a woman in her forties or fifties with alopecia areata. Some clones in this sample may be carry-over from other donors' samples. The V gene is TRBV29-1, the J gene TRBJ2-3; TRBD2 matches 10 bases. The source was whole blood, collected in connection with sensitization to the hapten diphenylcyclopropenone (DPC). The CDR3 sequence: CSTSGNTDTQYF. The CDR3 region has the DNA TGCAGTACTAGCGGGAACACAGATACGCAGTATTTT.